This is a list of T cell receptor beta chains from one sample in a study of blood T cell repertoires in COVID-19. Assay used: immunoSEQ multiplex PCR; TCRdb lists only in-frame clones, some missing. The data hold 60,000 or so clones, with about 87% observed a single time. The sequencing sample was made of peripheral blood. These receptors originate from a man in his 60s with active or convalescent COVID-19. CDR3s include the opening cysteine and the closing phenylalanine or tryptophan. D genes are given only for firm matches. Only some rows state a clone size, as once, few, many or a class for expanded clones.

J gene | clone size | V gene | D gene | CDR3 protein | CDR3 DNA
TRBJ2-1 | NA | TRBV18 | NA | CASFRGREFYNEQFF | TGTGCCAGCTTCCGGGGGCGGGAGTTCTACAATGAGCAGTTCTTC
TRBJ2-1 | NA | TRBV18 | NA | CASSPPARGNEQFF | TGTGCCAGCTCACCACCCGCTCGGGGGAATGAGCAGTTCTTC
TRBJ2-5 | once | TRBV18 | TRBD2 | CASSSTGLAGGKTQYF | TGTGCCAGCTCATCCACTGGACTAGCGGGAGGAAAGACCCAGTACTTC
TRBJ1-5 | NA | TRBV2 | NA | CASSGTVTQPQHF | TGTGCCAGCAGTGGGACAGTGACCCAGCCCCAGCATTTT
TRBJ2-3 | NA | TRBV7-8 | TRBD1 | CASSPWDRGRTDTQYF | TGTGCCAGCAGCCCGTGGGACAGGGGGCGCACAGATACGCAGTATTTT
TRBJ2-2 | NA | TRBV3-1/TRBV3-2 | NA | CASSQDRFRSNTGELFF | TGTGCCAGCAGCCAAGATAGATTCAGGTCGAACACCGGGGAGCTGTTTTTT
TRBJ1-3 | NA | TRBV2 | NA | CASNRVGNTIYF | TGTGCCAGCAACAGGGTTGGAAACACCATATATTTT
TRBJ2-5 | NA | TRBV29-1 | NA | CSVNRGSETQYF | TGCAGCGTTAATCGGGGGTCGGAGACCCAGTACTTC
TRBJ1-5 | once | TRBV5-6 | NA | CASSSRGGHSNQPQHF | TGTGCCAGCAGCTCGAGAGGAGGGCATAGCAATCAGCCCCAGCATTTT
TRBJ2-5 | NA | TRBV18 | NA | CASSPNGRETQYF | TGTGCCAGCTCACCCAACGGGAGAGAGACCCAGTACTTC
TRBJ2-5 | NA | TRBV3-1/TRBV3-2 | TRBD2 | CASSQVKGLGFQETQYF | TGTGCCAGCAGCCAAGTTAAGGGACTAGGGTTCCAAGAGACCCAGTACTTC
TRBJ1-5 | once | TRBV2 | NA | CASRDGQSNQPQHF | TGTGCCAGCAGAGACGGACAGTCCAATCAGCCCCAGCATTTT
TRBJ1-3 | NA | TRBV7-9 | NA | CASSHQSGFLSGNTIYF | TGTGCCAGCAGCCATCAATCAGGGTTCTTATCTGGAAACACCATATATTTT
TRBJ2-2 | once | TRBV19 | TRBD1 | CASKIIWGQGSTGELFF | TGTGCCAGTAAGATCATCTGGGGACAGGGTAGTACCGGGGAGCTGTTTTTT
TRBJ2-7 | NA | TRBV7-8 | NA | CASSLREEAEQYF | TGTGCCAGCAGCCTACGAGAGGAGGCCGAGCAGTACTTC
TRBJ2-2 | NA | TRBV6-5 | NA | CASRSGPRDTGELFF | TGTGCCAGCAGGAGCGGACCAAGGGACACCGGGGAGCTGTTTTTT
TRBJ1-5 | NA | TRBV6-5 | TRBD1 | CASSQSRGLNQPQHF | TGTGCCAGCAGTCAATCCAGGGGGCTCAATCAGCCCCAGCATTTT
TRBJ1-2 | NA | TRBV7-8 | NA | CASSPQGARKNYGYTF | TGTGCCAGCAGCCCCCAAGGGGCAAGGAAGAACTATGGCTACACCTTC
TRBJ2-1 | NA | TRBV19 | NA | CASSLRTAYNEQFF | TGTGCCAGTAGTCTGCGGACAGCTTACAATGAGCAGTTCTTC
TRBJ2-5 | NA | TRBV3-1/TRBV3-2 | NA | CASSQDPSFQTQYF | TGTGCCAGCAGCCAAGATCCTAGCTTCCAGACCCAGTACTTC
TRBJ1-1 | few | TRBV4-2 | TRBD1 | CASSQDSRGHAGTEAFF | TGTGCCAGCAGCCAAGATAGCAGGGGGCACGCTGGCACTGAAGCTTTCTTT
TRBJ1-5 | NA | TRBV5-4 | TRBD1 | CASSFGTGNQPQHF | TGTGCCAGCAGCTTCGGGACAGGCAATCAGCCCCAGCATTTT
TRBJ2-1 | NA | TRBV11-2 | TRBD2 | CASSLLAGGLSYNEQFF | TGTGCCAGCAGCTTACTAGCGGGGGGGCTTTCCTACAATGAGCAGTTCTTC
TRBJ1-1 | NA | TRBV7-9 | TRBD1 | CASSLALTGLTEAFF | TGTGCCAGCAGCTTAGCCTTGACAGGGCTCACTGAAGCTTTCTTT
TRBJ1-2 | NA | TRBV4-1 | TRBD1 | CASSQPDRGGYGYTF | TGCGCCAGCAGCCAGCCGGACAGGGGTGGGTATGGCTACACCTTC
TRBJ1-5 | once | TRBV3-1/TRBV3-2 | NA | CASSQQGNQPQHF | TGTGCCAGCAGCCAACAGGGAAATCAGCCCCAGCATTTT
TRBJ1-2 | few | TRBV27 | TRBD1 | CASSLNRGLGGYTF | TGTGCCAGCAGTCTAAACAGGGGACTGGGGGGCTACACCTTC
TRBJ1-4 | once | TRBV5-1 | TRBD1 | CASSRQGGQATNEKLFF | TGCGCCAGCAGCCGACAGGGTGGGCAAGCAACTAATGAAAAACTGTTTTTT
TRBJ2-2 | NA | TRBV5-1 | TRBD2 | CASSSAVAGAGTGELFF | TGCGCCAGCAGCTCTGCGGTAGCGGGGGCCGGCACCGGGGAGCTGTTTTTT
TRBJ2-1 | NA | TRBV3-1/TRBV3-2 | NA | CASSQSSYNEQFF | TGTGCCAGCAGCCAGAGCTCCTACAATGAGCAGTTCTTC
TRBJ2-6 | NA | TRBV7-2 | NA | CASIFWTRYSGANVLTF | TGTGCCAGCATCTTTTGGACACGATACTCTGGGGCCAACGTCCTGACTTTC
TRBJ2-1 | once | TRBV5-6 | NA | CASSLTGEQFF | TGTGCCAGCAGCTTAACGGGAGAGCAGTTCTTC
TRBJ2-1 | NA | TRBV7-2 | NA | CASSLAYNERNEQFF | TGTGCCAGCAGCTTAGCCTACAATGAGCGAAATGAGCAGTTCTTC
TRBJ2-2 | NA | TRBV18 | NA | CASSPSAGTGELFF | TGTGCCAGCTCACCGTCGGCGGGCACCGGGGAGCTGTTTTTT
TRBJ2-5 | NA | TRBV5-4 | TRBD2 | CASSLQASGGAGLKTQYF | TGTGCCAGCAGCTTGCAGGCTAGCGGGGGGGCCGGCCTAAAGACCCAGTACTTC
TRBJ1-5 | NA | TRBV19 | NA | CASSLGSPKGNQPQHF | TGTGCCAGTAGCTTAGGGAGTCCCAAGGGCAATCAGCCCCAGCATTTT
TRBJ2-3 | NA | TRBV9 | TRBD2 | CASSVGGAGASDTQYF | TGTGCCAGCAGCGTAGGGGGAGCGGGAGCCTCAGATACGCAGTATTTT
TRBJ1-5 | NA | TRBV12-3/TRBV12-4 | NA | CASGRGQPQHF | TGTGCCAGCGGGAGAGGACAGCCCCAGCATTTT
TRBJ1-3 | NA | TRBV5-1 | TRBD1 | CASTSNSGGFSGNTIYF | TGCGCCAGCACCTCGAATTCAGGGGGCTTCTCTGGAAACACCATATATTTT
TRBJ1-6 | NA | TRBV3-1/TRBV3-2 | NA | CASSQGASAYNSPLHF | TGTGCCAGCAGCCAAGGGGCCAGTGCCTATAATTCACCCCTCCACTTT